This T cell receptor beta chain was sequenced for a study of T cell responses to AZD1222 COVID-19 vaccine (dated by TCRdb to the early 2020s). In the study overall: AZD1222 recipients given second doses at about 4 weeks or at about 12 weeks were pooled, since spike-specific TCR depth and breadth were not found to differ between the two schedules. A total of just over 230 trial participants underwent TCR sequencing, of whom some 210 received two doses of AZD1222 and roughly 25 received two doses of the MenACWY control vaccine. Trial participants were enrolled by age into subgroups of 18-55, 56-69 and 70-plus years, and roughly 150, 30 and 60 TCR-sequenced participants, respectively, were included in these subgroups. The paper's findings and limits, for the study overall: The vaccine-associated CD4 TCRs covered the entire spike protein, and the dominant responses fell in regions 160-218 and 743-854. Conclusions about previously exposed vaccinees are limited, since just a handful of AZD1222 recipients were seropositive for SARS-CoV-2 at baseline. Participants were mostly white British, with more females than males. The authors suggested clonal diversity may have been underestimated. Because no day 14 peak-response samples were available, repertoires were characterized only after the peak T cell response. After two AZD1222 doses, spike-specific TCR breadth and depth were significantly higher than at day 0 and than in MenACWY recipients. Nearly half of unique spike-specific TCRs reportedly recognized epitopes outside regions mutated in the B.1.351 and B.1.1.7 variants. In the small 56-69-year group, the increase in depth fell short of significance, most likely because of low power.

The time point label corresponds to: baseline before first vaccination. The vaccinee samples were drawn from two UK trials, COV001 and COV002, one of which was a single-blind randomized controlled phase 2/3 trial testing AZD1222 (ChAdOx1 nCoV-19) in healthy adults. Trial participant PBMC samples were collected at day 0 and day 28 after the second dose for TCRbeta chain sequencing. The CDR3 regions of human TCRbeta chains were subjected to immunosequencing. On the study's bioinformatics: Repertoire TCRs were checked for matches against a reference library of SARS-CoV-2-specific TCRs that had been generated using the MIRA antigen-specificity platform. Breadth meant the fraction of unique TCRs that were SARS-CoV-2-associated, whereas depth meant the fraction of total T cells that were SARS-CoV-2-associated. Using the MIRA data, every spike-specific TCR was mapped to the spike region that the TCR reacted to and assigned to either a CD4 or a CD8 class. Log10-transformed breadth and depth values were compared by one-way ANOVA with Sidak's multiple comparisons tests. The table was pulled from immuneACCESS by TCRdb, which kept in-frame rearrangements only. Such tables lose some clones; where checked, under half of the loss comes from unresolved V genes, and the rest has no known cause. The V and J calls and the clone size are those of that table, but D and trimming were determined from the DNA. In this sample the table shows tens of thousands of clones, 80% to 90% of which occur a single time. Roughly 31% of the sample is taken by the ten largest.

V is pared back by 3 bases and J by 1 base, with 6 bases lying between the germline termini. The CDR3 numbers 13 residues from cysteine through phenylalanine. Solely the CDR3 DNA is kept, with 39 bases framed from the first base. The germline V gene (reference sequence) gives CDR1 as LGHDT and CDR2 as YNNKEL. Points on this clone: The clone's antigen remains unknown. No qualities accompany the bases; no much larger clone lies one base away.

This sequence uses TRBV3-1 (or the pseudogene TRBV3-2) and TRBJ1-1, with the D gene too uncertain to name. The sample in question was peripheral blood, obtained on day 0 of AZD1222 vaccination. The sequence was collected from an adult in good health. The CDR3 loop reads CASSQDSNTEAFF. The nucleotides read TGTGCCAGCAGCCAGGATTCGAACACTGAAGCTTTCTTT.